The 11 T cell receptor beta chains given below trace back to one sample, sequenced in a study of blood T cells in healthy people across ages. Alongside a J-beta primer mix, a sample-barcoded 5' primer served in a second PCR lasting about 7 to 12 cycles. TCRdb called the 5' RACE reads again in MiXCR, with one record for every CDR3 protein. The table includes about 570,000 distinct CDR3 sequences, 25% to 30% detected once. Sequencing was carried out using blood. The receptors here all came from a woman in her 70s in good health.

The rearrangement uses TRBV19 and TRBJ1-3, with D tentatively TRBD1 (6 bases). Germline V lookup: CDR1 LNHDA, CDR2 SQIVND (reference sequence). Trimming left V 7 bases short and J 0 bases short, with 16 bases between. The CDR3 runs to 16 residues. The CDR3 spells CASIKPGGGSGNTIYF. The DNA of the CDR3 is TGTGCCAGTATCAAACCCGGGGGCGGCTCTGGAAACACCATATATTTT.

The V gene is TRBV12-3 or TRBV12-4, the J gene TRBJ2-3; D is unresolved. The ends were cut back, 3 bases at V and 0 bases at J, with 10 bases in the middle. The length of the CDR3 is 15 residues. The CDR3 coding sequence is TGTGCCAGCAGTTTGACGGCTGCTAGCACAGATACGCAGTATTTT. It codes for CASSLTAASTDTQYF.

This clonotype was seen a few times. The chain has TRBV6-5 and TRBJ2-5; D gene unclear. The CDR3 consists of 14 residues. Trimming cost V 6 bases and J 1 base, with 12 bases left between them. Germline V CDR1 and CDR2: MNHEY, SVGAGI. This chain's CDR3 is CASRPTDRQETQYF. The DNA of the CDR3 is TGTGCCAGCAGACCTACGGACCGCCAAGAGACCCAGTACTTC.

This clonotype was observed a single time. A much bigger clone sits one base away, suggesting this may be a read error. The chain carries TRBV20-1 and TRBJ2-4; D unclear. Germline V gene data show CDR1 as DFQATT and CDR2 as SNEGSKA (reference sequence). The germline V and J ends were trimmed by 1 base and 0 bases, with 1 base remaining between them. The CDR3 extends over 12 amino acids. CDR3 sequence reads: CSARVAKNIQYF. The CDR3 coding sequence is TGCAGTGCTAGAGTAGCCAAAAACATTCAGTACTTC.

The chain is built from TRBV20-1 and TRBJ2-1, with 10 bases matching TRBD1. Germline loops: CDR1 DFQATT, CDR2 SNEGSKA (reference sequence). The CDR3 runs to 15 residues. The CDR3 reads CTIQGSGQGKNEQFF. For the CDR3, the DNA is TGCACCATCCAAGGGTCGGGACAGGGGAAGAATGAGCAGTTCTTC.

The chain uses TRBV20-1 and TRBJ1-2; 7 bases fit TRBD1. The junction had 16 bases not matched to a gene; V was cut back by 5 bases and J by 4 bases. The CDR3 has 16 amino acids. Germline V gives CDR1 DFQATT, CDR2 SNEGSKA (reference sequence). The CDR3 DNA reads as TGCAGTGCTCCATCGGGAGGACAGGCCGCACTCTATGGCTACACCTTC. Its protein product is CSAPSGGQAALYGYTF.

This clonotype was seen a handful of times. The chain employs TRBV7-2 and TRBJ1-2, with TRBD1 as a possible D gene (5 bases). CDR1 and CDR2 from the germline V gene are SGHTA and FQGNSA. CDR3 length: 16 residues. Trimming removed 1 base at V and 0 bases at J, with 12 bases between. Here the CDR3 DNA reads TGTGCCAGCAGCTTAGAAGAAAGGGGCTCTAACTATGGCTACACCTTC. It encodes CASSLEERGSNYGYTF.

There are many counts of this clonotype. This chain uses TRBV9 with TRBJ1-2, with D uncertain. Looked up from germline, CDR1 is SGDLS and CDR2 is YYNGEE. The CDR3 totals 12 residues. Trimming took 3 bases from V and 2 from J, leaving 5 bases between them. CDR3: CASSAVNYGYTF. The CDR3 DNA is TGTGCCAGCAGCGCTGTCAACTATGGCTACACCTTC.

The chain couples TRBV27 to TRBJ2-5; a weak D match, TRBD2 (6 bases). Per the germline V gene, CDR1 is MNHEY and CDR2 is SMNVEV (reference sequence). The length of the CDR3 is 14 residues. V was shortened by 3 bases and J by 4 bases, with 12 bases between the two germline ends. Here the CDR3 DNA reads TGTGCCAGCAGTTTTTATGGGGGGTCAGAGACCCAGTACTTC. Protein product: CASSFYGGSETQYF.

V and J are TRBV4-1 and TRBJ2-5; perhaps D is TRBD1 or TRBD2 (5 bases each). CDR1 MGHRA and CDR2 YSYEKL come from the germline V gene. Trimming cost V 5 bases and J 3 bases, with 10 bases left between them. This CDR3 contains 13 residues. CDR3: CASSGAGKETQYF. The DNA for the CDR3 is TGCGCCAGCAGCGGGGCGGGTAAAGAGACCCAGTACTTC.

The gene calls are TRBV10-3 and TRBJ2-5, with 7 bases matching TRBD1. The DNA matches TRBJ2-7 better at its end, which makes the J call doubtful. CDR1 is ENHRY, CDR2 SYGVKD, per germline. The CDR3 is 15 residues long. CDR3 in DNA: TGTGCCATCAGTGGGAAGGGGGCCGAAAACTACGAGCAGTACTTC. It encodes CAISGKGAENYEQYF.